Included here is one T cell receptor (beta chain) sequence, with context. There are many counts of this clonotype. Its cognate antigen has yet to be identified. No per-base quality is available; no much larger clone lies one base away. These data originate in a study of regulatory T cells in long-lasting Graves disease (dated by TCRdb to 2020 to 2023). About the full investigation: Patients with newly diagnosed Graves' disease had been on antithyroid drugs for under 3 months. Patients with persistent Graves' disease were compared with patients with newly diagnosed Graves' disease using TCR sequencing and RNA sequencing of peripheral blood. The study was registered as a clinical trial and conducted in China. A total of 33 samples underwent TCR sequencing, from around 13 patients with persistent Graves' disease and 20 or so patients with newly diagnosed Graves' disease. General study outcomes and caveats: Sequencing and analysis were limited to the TCR beta chain. A larger number of public clonotypes was shared among persistent patients (over 2,500) than among newly diagnosed patients (over 850). Persistent disease showed preferential use of TRBV28, TRBJ1-2 and TRBJ2-5, whereas newly diagnosed disease favored TRBV20-1 and TRBJ2-1. As a limitation, the authors acknowledged that the small sample size may reduce accuracy. Persistent Graves' disease patients showed lower TCR Shannon entropy and fewer highly expanded clones than newly diagnosed patients, suggesting clonal expansion. Because the primary lesion, thyroid tissue, could not be accessed, the study looked at peripheral blood alone.

The CDR3, cysteine through phenylalanine, is 13 amino acids long. Here the CDR3 DNA is all that survives: 39 bases in frame from base 1. The germline V gene encodes CDR1 SGHRS and CDR2 YFSETQ. Cut back by 3 bases and 5 bases, the V and J ends lie 10 bases apart. The time point label here, explained by the study, means: newly diagnosed GD, antithyroid drugs for less than 3 months. RNA was extracted from PBMCs in TRIzol for both TCR sequencing and RNA sequencing. Graves' disease was diagnosed according to American Thyroid Association guidelines. Recruitment of patients was carried out at an endocrinology department in Xi'an, China. Each patient gave 7.5 to 10 milliliters of peripheral blood, collected in an EDTA anticoagulant tube. Ficoll Paque Plus density gradient separation was used to isolate PBMCs, and no further T cell sorting was performed. RNA quality was checked with an Agilent 2100 Bioanalyzer and agarose gel, and concentration with a NanoDrop 2000.

Library creation used multiplex PCR. For sequencing, an Illumina HiSeq 4000 was employed. iRepertoire HTBI primers and Arm-PCR amplification of CDR3 regions were used to construct TCR beta libraries. Before sequencing, the PCR products went through gel purification. Per the authors' processing: Gene usage analysis of CDR3 amino acid clonotypes relied on the 60 or so TRBV and 13 to 15 TRBJ segments identified across samples. COPE and FqMerger were used to merge the filtered high-quality paired reads into contigs. BLAST was used to align contigs to IMGT TRBV, TRBD and TRBJ reference genes, with CDR3 defined following IMGT. Clonotypes above 0.1% frequency were classified as highly expanded clones. Shannon entropy was used to measure repertoire diversity, and the Gini coefficient was used to measure V-J evenness. A clonotype was considered public if more than one individual shared it. TCRdb redid the processing of the public reads, applying fastp at Q25 and MiXCR, and retained in-frame beta chains. Duplicate CDR3 protein sequences are folded into a single record with the most common DNA and genes. The V and J calls come from TCRdb's annotation, not from the publication. The sample includes fewer than 650,000 distinct CDR3 sequences, with about 16% observed a single time. The top ten constitute more than 10% of the sample.

These data were also filed under a second study, of T cells in Graves' hyperthyroidism and ophthalmopathy. In that second paper, the authors write: Graves' hyperthyroidism was defined as stable when no progression to ophthalmopathy occurred over 18 months of follow-up. Hyperthyroidism patients were aged 18 to 65 years and newly diagnosed, with disease duration of less than 2 months. Any patient with an uncontrolled infection, another autoimmune disease, pregnancy or lactation was excluded. Diagnoses were established on the basis of clinical symptoms, serum thyroxine and TRAb, thyroid ultrasound, and orbital computed tomography. The TCR CDR3 was subjected to a first round of RT-PCR using the HTBI primer set and the Qiagen OneStep RT-PCR kit. Blood samples also contained most of the expanded thyroid clonotypes (frequency above 0.001), which suggests that blood repertoires may reflect thyroid immune responses. In cross-validation, a model built on a 13 V-J signature told ophthalmopathy apart from stable hyperthyroidism with approximately 90% sensitivity and 81% to 82% specificity, and in testing the same model reached 80%/75%. In validation, progression to ophthalmopathy was predicted by the model with more than 65% sensitivity and just over 72% specificity, a median of approximately 6.5 months before onset. A discovery cohort of roughly 100 patients, approximately 45 with Graves' ophthalmopathy and 55 to 60 with stable Graves' hyperthyroidism, was used to find distinguishing TCR V-J signatures. Prospective prediction of ophthalmopathy was tested in an independent validation cohort of 18 to 20 hyperthyroidism patients and around 16 patients who later progressed to ophthalmopathy. The 100 or so discovery patients were divided at random into training and test sets in a 7:3 ratio. In six Graves' hyperthyroidism patients, the study also compared T-cell repertoires from thyroid tissue with T-cell repertoires from blood. After sampling, hyperthyroidism patients received methimazole starting at 30 mg daily, and ophthalmopathy patients received high-dose intravenous methylprednisolone. Libraries were constructed in a second round of multiplex PCR, after which size selection and purification were carried out. The libraries were sequenced on an Illumina HiSeq2000 using paired-end 100 bp reads. Raw data were processed with SOAPnuke, discarding reads with adapters, uncalled bases, mean Phred below 15, or no exact constant-primer or identifier match. COPE v1.2.5 was used to merge the high-quality paired reads, and each unique nucleotide sequence was defined as a clonotype. MiTCR v1.1 was used to align the clonotypes against IMGT TRBV, TRBD and TRBJ reference segments. The analysis was restricted to V-J combinations with a frequency above 0.0001, which together covered roughly 99% of the repertoires. The TCS score was defined as F50 (clonal expansion) divided by E x V (chaos), with BLOSUM62-based TCRdist calculated between CDR3 peptides within each V-J. Welch's t-statistics and random forest reduced 450 to 600 V-J features to roughly 13, which were used in a naive Bayes classifier (R e1071). Sample size was not statistically predetermined, and investigators were not blinded to group allocation. The paper describes TCR Vbeta CDR3 sequencing of around 130 peripheral blood samples, made up of about 41 ophthalmopathy patients, around 73 hyperthyroidism patients and 17 progressor patients.

The sequences come from peripheral blood mononuclear cells (PBMCs), collected at new diagnosis, from a patient treated with antithyroid drugs. The receptor was isolated from a man aged 18 to 30 with Graves disease. Donor details come from another sample of the same person, matched by shared clones. The rearrangement combines TRBV5-1 with TRBJ2-3, with TRBD2 as a weak D call on 5 bases. The CDR3 corresponds to CASSWLRGDTQYF. The nucleotide sequence is given as TGCGCCAGCAGCTGGCTCCGGGGAGATACGCAGTATTTT.